This T cell receptor beta chain comes out of a study of shared clonotypes between healthy human individuals. Broader study findings: Sequencing of the sorted subsets was shown by rarefaction to be incomplete despite large depth.

With 2 bases removed from V and 0 bases from J, the gap between germline ends came to 11 bases. The CDR3 runs to 16 residues. The V gene's germline CDR1 is MNHEY and CDR2 SVGAGI. The assay was immunoSEQ multiplex PCR, and TCRdb's table has in-frame clones only and misses some. This table holds around 200,000 clones, 90% to 95% found once. This clone was seen once. What it binds is unknown. Sample: naive CD4+ T cells sorted from blood. This sample's subset: CD45RA+ positively selected. V usage is TRBV6-5 and J usage is TRBJ1-3, with TRBD1 as a possible D gene (6 bases). The source is a woman in her twenties or thirties in good health. The CDR3 coding sequence is TGTGCCAGCAGTTACGGGGGCAGCATCTCTGGAAACACCATATATTTT. Encoded protein: CASSYGGSISGNTIYF.